The 6 T cell receptor beta chains below come from one sample, sequenced in a study of cytomegalovirus exposure and HLA in healthy donors. Primers included in the PCR were 60 Vbeta and 13 Jbeta primers. Libraries were prepared by immunoSEQ multiplex PCR; TCRdb keeps only in-frame clonotypes and omits some of them. The sample records around 130,000 clones, around 74% being singletons. Sequenced sample: PBMCs. These receptors were collected from a man aged 30 to 45 in good health and CMV-seronegative.

The chain employs TRBV30 and TRBJ2-7; D gene uncertain. Germline lookup yields CDR1 GTSNPN and CDR2 SVGIG (reference sequence). The CDR3 sequence is 13 residues long. Trimming removed 0 bases at V and 2 bases at J, with 8 bases between. CDR3 nucleotide sequence: TGTGCCTGGAGTGTCGCAGAAACCTACGAGCAGTACTTC. Translation: CAWSVAETYEQYF. Full variable domain (rest looked up from reference TRBV30 and TRBJ2-7): SQTIHQWPATLVQPVGSPLSLECTVEGTSNPNLYWYRQAAGRGLQLLFYSVGIGQISSEVPQNLSASRPQDRQFILSSKKLLLSDSGFYLCAWSVAETYEQYFGPGTRLTVT.

Points on this clone: Different DNA sequences within this sample yield the same CDR3. This chain connects TRBV4-2 to TRBJ1-5; possible D gene TRBD1, 5 bases. Germline CDR1 is LGHNA and CDR2 is YNFKEQ. V lost 0 bases, J lost 0 bases, and 6 bases lay in between. CDR3 length: 15 amino acids. The CDR3 protein is CASSQERGSNQPQHF. As DNA, the CDR3 is TGTGCCAGCAGCCAAGAAAGGGGTAGCAATCAGCCCCAGCATTTT.

Points on this clone: At one end, the junction sequence differs from germline, possibly due to a read error. CDR3 residues: CASNEDRVLPEAFF. In DNA form, the CDR3 reads TGTGCCAGCAATGAAGACAGGGTTCTTCCTGAAGCTTTCTTT. The chain has TRBV2 and TRBJ1-1, with TRBD1 identical over 7 bases. Germline CDR1 reads SNHLY; CDR2 reads FYNNEI. This CDR3 region has 14 residues.

This clone was detected only a few times. The J gene is TRBJ1-2, the V gene TRBV28; D unresolved. This CDR3 spans 14 amino acids. The V and J ends lost 2 bases and 2 bases respectively, with 9 bases between them. Germline CDR1 MDHEN, CDR2 SYDVKM. The CDR3 is CASSLAAVNYGYTF. CDR3 nucleotide sequence: TGTGCCAGCAGTTTAGCGGCAGTAAACTATGGCTACACCTTC.

J is TRBJ2-7 and V is TRBV7-6, with D tentatively TRBD2 (6 bases). Deletions cut 7 bases from V and 3 bases from J, with 13 bases between. Per the germline V gene, CDR1 is SGHVS and CDR2 is FNYEAQ. The CDR3 contains 13 residues. CDR3 nucleotide sequence: TGTGCCAGCACCCCGGGGGAAGACTACGAGCAGTACTTC. It encodes CASTPGEDYEQYF.

J is TRBJ2-4 and V is TRBV29-1, with 8 bases fitting TRBD2. V lost 1 base and J lost 6; bases outside the gene matches: 8. The CDR3 runs 15 residues. Germline V gene lookup returns CDR1 SQVTM and CDR2 ANQGSEA. Here the CDR3 reads CSVEADPREVNIQYF. The CDR3 DNA is TGCAGCGTTGAAGCGGACCCGCGGGAGGTAAACATTCAGTACTTC.